This T cell receptor beta chain was identified during a study of blood T cell repertoires in COVID-19. Study-level information: Italy, Spain and the United States were the sources of the convalescent and acute COVID-19 samples.

This CDR3 spans 14 amino acids. V was cut by 8 bases and J by 0 bases, with 13 bases left in between. CDR1 and CDR2 (germline): KGHSH, LQKENI. Original processing notes: For nucleated cells, counts were estimated from reference gene primer amplification. TCRdb keeps only in-frame clones here, not all; method: immunoSEQ multiplex PCR. V and J calls and clone size are given by that table; D and trimming were obtained from the DNA. Here the sample spans 180,000 or so clones, around 86% being singletons. V usage is TRBV18 and J usage is TRBJ1-1, with no clear D. This TCR came from a man aged 65 to 79 with acute or convalescent COVID-19. Specimen: peripheral blood. The CDR3: CASRPPGMNTEAFF. In DNA, the CDR3 is TGTGCCAGCAGACCTCCAGGAATGAACACTGAAGCTTTCTTT.